This entry lists 5 T cell receptor beta chains sequenced from one sample in a study of blood T cell repertoires in COVID-19. Assay: immunoSEQ multiplex PCR; the TCRdb copy retains only in-frame clones and omits some. The sample includes tens of thousands of clones, 90% of them seen just once. Material: peripheral blood. The origin of the receptors is a man older than 75 with acute or convalescent COVID-19.

The V call is TRBV10-3, the J call TRBJ1-6; D is undetermined. V dropped 6 bases and J dropped 0 bases, with 9 bases sitting between them. The germline V gene has CDR1 ENHRY and CDR2 SYGVKD. This CDR3 comprises 15 residues. CDR3 amino acids: CAISPVPSYNSPLHF. CDR3 nucleotide sequence: TGTGCCATCAGCCCAGTACCCTCCTATAATTCACCCCTCCACTTT.

This chain joins TRBV5-1 and TRBJ2-1, with TRBD2 matching 12 bases. Germline values: CDR1 SGHRS, CDR2 YFSETQ. This CDR3 contains 16 residues. V was pared by 0 bases and J by 8 bases, with 6 bases of the junction left unmatched. The CDR3 region has the DNA TGCGCCAGCAGCTTGGTCCCTAGCGGGGGGGCCGATGAGCAGTTCTTC. It encodes CASSLVPSGGADEQFF.

This clone occurred once. V gene TRBV7-6 combines with J gene TRBJ2-7, with TRBD2 matching over 12 bases. This CDR3 is 21 amino acids long. V shed 5 bases and J 6 bases; nucleotides not matched to a gene: 26. Looked up from germline, CDR1 is SGHVS and CDR2 is FNYEAQ. The CDR3 here is CASSPRPPTTSGGPTLVEQYF. The CDR3 nucleotides are TGTGCCAGCAGCCCTAGGCCTCCTACGACTAGCGGGGGCCCCACCCTCGTCGAGCAGTACTTC.

The rearrangement links TRBV20-1 to TRBJ2-6, with a tentative D call TRBD1 (6 bases). Per the germline V gene, CDR1 is DFQATT and CDR2 is SNEGSKA (reference sequence). This CDR3 is 15 amino acids long. Trimming removed 3 bases at V and 2 bases at J, with 11 bases between. CDR3 nucleotides: TGCAGTGCTAGTCCAGGGGTGGCTGGGGCCAACGTCCTGACTTTC. Its protein is CSASPGVAGANVLTF.

The gene calls are TRBV19 and TRBJ2-3; a weak D match, TRBD1 (5 bases). The CDR3 is 16 residues long. Trimming stripped 4 bases from V and 2 bases from J, with 16 bases between. Germline assignment: CDR1 LNHDA and CDR2 SQIVND (reference sequence). CDR3 nucleotides: TGTGCCAGTAGTACTACAGGCGTCCTTTACACAGATACGCAGTATTTT. It codes for CASSTTGVLYTDTQYF. The entire variable domain, with the rest obtained from reference TRBV19 and TRBJ2-3, is as follows: DGGITQSPKYLFRKEGQNVTLSCEQNLNHDAMYWYRQDPGQGLRLIYYSQIVNDFQKGDIAEGYSVSREKKESFPLTVTSAQKNPTAFYLCASSTTGVLYTDTQYFGPGTRLTVL.